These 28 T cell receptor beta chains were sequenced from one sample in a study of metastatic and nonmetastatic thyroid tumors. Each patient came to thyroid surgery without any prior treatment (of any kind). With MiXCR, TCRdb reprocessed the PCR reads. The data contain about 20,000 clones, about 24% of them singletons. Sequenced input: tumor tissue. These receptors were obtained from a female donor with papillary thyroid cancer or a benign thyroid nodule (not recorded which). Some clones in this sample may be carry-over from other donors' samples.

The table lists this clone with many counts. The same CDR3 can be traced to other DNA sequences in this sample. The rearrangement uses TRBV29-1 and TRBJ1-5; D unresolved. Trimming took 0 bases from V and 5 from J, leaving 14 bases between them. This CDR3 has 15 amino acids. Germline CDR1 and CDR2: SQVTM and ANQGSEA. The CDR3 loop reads CSVEDGGGVDQPQHF. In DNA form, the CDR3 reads TGCAGCGTTGAAGATGGTGGTGGAGTCGATCAGCCCCAGCATTTT. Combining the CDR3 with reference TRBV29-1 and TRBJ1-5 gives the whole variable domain SAVISQKPSRDICQRGTSLTIQCQVDSQVTMMFWYRQQPGQSLTLIATANQGSEATYESGFVIDKFPISRPNLTFSTLTVSNMSPEDSSIYLCSVEDGGGVDQPQHFGDGTRLSIL.

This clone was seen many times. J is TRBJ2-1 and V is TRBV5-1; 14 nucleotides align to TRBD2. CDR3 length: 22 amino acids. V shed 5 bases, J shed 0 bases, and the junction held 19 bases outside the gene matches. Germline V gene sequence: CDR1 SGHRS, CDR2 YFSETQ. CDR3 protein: CASSFPGLAGEGGAFSYNEQFF. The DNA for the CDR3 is TGCGCCAGCAGTTTTCCGGGACTAGCGGGAGAAGGGGGGGCTTTCTCCTACAATGAGCAGTTCTTC.

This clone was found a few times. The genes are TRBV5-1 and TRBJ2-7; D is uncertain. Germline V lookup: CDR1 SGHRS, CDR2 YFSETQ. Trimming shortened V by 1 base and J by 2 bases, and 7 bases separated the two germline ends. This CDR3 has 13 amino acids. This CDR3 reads CASSLMDAYEQYF. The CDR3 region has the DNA TGCGCCAGCAGCTTGATGGATGCCTACGAGCAGTACTTC.

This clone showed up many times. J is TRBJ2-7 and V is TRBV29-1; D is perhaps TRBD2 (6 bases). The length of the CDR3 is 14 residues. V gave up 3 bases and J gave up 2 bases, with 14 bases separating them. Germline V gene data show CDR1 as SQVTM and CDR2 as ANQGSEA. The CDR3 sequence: CSVEEGKGTYEQYF. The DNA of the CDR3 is TGCAGCGTTGAGGAGGGAAAGGGGACCTACGAGCAGTACTTC.

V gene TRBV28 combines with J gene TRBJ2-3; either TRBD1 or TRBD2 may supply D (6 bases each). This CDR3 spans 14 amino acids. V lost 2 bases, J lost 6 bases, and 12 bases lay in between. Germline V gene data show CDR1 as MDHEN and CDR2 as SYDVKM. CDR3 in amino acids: CASSLGGGGDTQYF. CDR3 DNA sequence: TGTGCCAGCAGTTTAGGAGGGGGTGGGGATACGCAGTATTTT. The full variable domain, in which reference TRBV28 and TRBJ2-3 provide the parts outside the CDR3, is DVKVTQSSRYLVKRTGEKVFLECVQDMDHENMFWYRQDPGLGLRLIYFSYDVKMKEKGDIPEGYSVSREKKERFSLILESASTNQTSMYLCASSLGGGGDTQYFGPGTRLTVL.

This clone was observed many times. The CDR3 DNA sequence: TGTGCCAGCAGCTTGGGGGCTAGACATTACACCGGGGAGCTGTTTTTT. This encodes CASSLGARHYTGELFF. V is TRBV5-4 and J is TRBJ2-2, with unresolved D. Germline V CDR1 and CDR2: SGHNT, YYREEE (reference sequence). The CDR3 covers 16 residues. The V end lost 0 bases, the J end lost 3 bases, and 12 bases lay between the germline ends.

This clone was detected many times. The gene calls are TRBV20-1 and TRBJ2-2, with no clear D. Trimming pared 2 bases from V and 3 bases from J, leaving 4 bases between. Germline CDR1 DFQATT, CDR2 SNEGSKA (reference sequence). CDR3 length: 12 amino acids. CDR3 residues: CSARLDTGELFF. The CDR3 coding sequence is TGCAGTGCTAGACTAGACACCGGGGAGCTGTTTTTT.

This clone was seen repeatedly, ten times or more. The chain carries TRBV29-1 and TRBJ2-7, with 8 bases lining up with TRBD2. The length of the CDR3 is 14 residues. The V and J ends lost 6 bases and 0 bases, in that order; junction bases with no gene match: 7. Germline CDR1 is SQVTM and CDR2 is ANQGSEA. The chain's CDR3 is CSVRSGDNSYEQYF. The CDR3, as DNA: TGCAGCGTCCGTAGCGGGGATAACTCCTACGAGCAGTACTTC.

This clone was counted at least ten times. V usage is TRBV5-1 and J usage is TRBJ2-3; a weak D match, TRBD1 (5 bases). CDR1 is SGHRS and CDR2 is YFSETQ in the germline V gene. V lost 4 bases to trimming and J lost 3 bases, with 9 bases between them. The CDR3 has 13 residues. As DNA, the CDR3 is TGCGCCAGCAGCACGAGACAGACAGATACGCAGTATTTT. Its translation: CASSTRQTDTQYF.

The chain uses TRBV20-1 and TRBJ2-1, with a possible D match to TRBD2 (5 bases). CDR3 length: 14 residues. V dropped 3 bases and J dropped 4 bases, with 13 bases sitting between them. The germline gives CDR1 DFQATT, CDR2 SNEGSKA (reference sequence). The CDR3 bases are TGCAGTGCTAGCCTCCCTGAGGGTTACAATGAGCAGTTCTTC. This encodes CSASLPEGYNEQFF.

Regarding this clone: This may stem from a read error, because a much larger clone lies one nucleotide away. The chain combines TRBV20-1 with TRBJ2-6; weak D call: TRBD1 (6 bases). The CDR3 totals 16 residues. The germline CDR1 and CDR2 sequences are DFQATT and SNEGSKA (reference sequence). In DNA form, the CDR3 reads TGCAGTGCAACGGGACAAGGAGGCGCTGGGTCCAACGTCCTGACTTTC. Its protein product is CSATGQGGAGSNVLTF.

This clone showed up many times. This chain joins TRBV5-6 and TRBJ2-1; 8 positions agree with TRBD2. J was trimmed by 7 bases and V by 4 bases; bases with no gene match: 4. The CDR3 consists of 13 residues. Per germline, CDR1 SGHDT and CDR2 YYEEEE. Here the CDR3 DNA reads TGTGCCAGCAGCCCCGGGACTAGAAATGAGCAGTTCTTC. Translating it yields CASSPGTRNEQFF.

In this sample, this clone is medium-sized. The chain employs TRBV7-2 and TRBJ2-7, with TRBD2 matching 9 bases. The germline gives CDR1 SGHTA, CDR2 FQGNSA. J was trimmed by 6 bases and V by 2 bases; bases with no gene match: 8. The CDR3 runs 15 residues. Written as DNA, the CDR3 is TGTGCCAGCAGCTTATCATTAGCGGGAGAAGGCGAGCAGTACTTC. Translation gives CASSLSLAGEGEQYF.

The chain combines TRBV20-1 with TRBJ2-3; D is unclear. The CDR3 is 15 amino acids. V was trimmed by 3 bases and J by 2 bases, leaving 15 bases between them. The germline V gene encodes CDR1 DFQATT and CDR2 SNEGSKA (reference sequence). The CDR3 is CSASWPDLFTDTQYF. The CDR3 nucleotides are TGCAGTGCTAGTTGGCCGGATCTTTTCACAGATACGCAGTATTTT.

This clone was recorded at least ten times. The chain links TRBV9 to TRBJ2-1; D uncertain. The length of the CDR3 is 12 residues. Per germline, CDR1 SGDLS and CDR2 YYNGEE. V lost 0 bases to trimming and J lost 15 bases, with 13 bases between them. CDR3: CASSVDSQPVFF. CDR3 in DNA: TGTGCCAGCAGCGTAGATTCCCAGCCTGTGTTCTTC.

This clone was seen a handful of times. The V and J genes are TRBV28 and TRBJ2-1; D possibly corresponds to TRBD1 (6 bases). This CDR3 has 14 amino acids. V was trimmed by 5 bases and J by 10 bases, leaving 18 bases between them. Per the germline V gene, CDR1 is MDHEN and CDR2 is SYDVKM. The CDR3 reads CASSPRGSKAEQFF. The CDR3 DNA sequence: TGTGCCAGCAGTCCTAGGGGGTCAAAGGCGGAGCAGTTCTTC.

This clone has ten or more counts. DNA of the CDR3: TGTGCCAGCAGCACATGGACAGGGAGAGGAGATACGCAGTATTTT. As protein: CASSTWTGRGDTQYF. The chain carries TRBV5-4 and TRBJ2-3; TRBD1 aligns across 8 bases. J lost 5 bases, V lost 4 bases, and 9 bases had no gene match. The V gene's germline CDR1 is SGHNT and CDR2 YYREEE (reference sequence). The CDR3 is 15 residues long.

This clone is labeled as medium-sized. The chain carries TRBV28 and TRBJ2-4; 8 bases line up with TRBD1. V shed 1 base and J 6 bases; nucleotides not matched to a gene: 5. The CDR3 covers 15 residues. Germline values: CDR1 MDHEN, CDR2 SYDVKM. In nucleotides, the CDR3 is TGTGCCAGCAGTTTATCCGGCAGGGGGCTAAACATTCAGTACTTC. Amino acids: CASSLSGRGLNIQYF. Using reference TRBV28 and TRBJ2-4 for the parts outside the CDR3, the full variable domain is DVKVTQSSRYLVKRTGEKVFLECVQDMDHENMFWYRQDPGLGLRLIYFSYDVKMKEKGDIPEGYSVSREKKERFSLILESASTNQTSMYLCASSLSGRGLNIQYFGAGTRLSVL.

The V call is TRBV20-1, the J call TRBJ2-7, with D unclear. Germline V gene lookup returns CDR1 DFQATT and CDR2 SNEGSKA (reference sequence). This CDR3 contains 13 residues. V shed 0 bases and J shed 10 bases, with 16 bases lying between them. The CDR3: CSARDTSDLTQYF. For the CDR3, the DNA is TGCAGTGCTAGAGATACCTCGGACCTTACTCAGTACTTC.

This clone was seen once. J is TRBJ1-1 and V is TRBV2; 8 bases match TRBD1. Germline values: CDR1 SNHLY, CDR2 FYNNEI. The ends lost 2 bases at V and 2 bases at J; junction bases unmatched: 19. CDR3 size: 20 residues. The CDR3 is CASSESFVGYRGSSNTEAFF. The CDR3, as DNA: TGTGCCAGCAGTGAAAGCTTTGTGGGGTACAGGGGGTCTTCTAACACTGAAGCTTTCTTT. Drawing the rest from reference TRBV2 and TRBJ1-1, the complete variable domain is EPEVTQTPSHQVTQMGQEVILRCVPISNHLYFYWYRQILGQKVEFLVSFYNNEISEKSEIFDDQFSVERPDGSNFTLKIRSTKLEDSAMYFCASSESFVGYRGSSNTEAFFGQGTRLTVV.

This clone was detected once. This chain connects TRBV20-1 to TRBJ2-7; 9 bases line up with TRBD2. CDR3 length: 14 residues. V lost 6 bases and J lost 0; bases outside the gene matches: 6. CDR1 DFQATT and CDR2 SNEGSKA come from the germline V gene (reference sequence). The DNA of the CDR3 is TGCAGTGCGACAGCGGGAGGTCCCTCCTACGAGCAGTACTTC. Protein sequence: CSATAGGPSYEQYF.

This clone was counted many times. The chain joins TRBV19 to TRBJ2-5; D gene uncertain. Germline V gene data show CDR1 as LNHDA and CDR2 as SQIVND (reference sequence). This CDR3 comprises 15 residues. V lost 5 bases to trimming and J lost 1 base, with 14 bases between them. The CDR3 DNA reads TGTGCCAGTAGTCCTTCTGGCCGGGTCCAAGAGACCCAGTACTTC. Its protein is CASSPSGRVQETQYF.

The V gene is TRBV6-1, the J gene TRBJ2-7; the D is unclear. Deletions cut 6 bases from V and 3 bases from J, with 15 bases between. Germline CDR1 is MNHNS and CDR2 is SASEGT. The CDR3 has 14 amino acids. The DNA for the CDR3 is TGTGCCAGCAGAACCGACGATAGTAACTACGAGCAGTACTTC. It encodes CASRTDDSNYEQYF.

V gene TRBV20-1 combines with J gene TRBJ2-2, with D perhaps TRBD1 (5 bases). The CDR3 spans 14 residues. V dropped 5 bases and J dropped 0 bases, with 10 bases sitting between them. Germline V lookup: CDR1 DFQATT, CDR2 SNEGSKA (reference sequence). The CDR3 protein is CSALQVANTGELFF. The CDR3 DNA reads TGCAGTGCTTTACAGGTTGCGAACACCGGGGAGCTGTTTTTT.

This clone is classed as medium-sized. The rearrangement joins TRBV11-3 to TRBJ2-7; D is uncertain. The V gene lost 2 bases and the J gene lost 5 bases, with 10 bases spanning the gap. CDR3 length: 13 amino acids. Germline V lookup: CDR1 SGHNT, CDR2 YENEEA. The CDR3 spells CASSLQWEDEQYF. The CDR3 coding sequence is TGTGCCAGCAGCTTACAGTGGGAAGACGAGCAGTACTTC.

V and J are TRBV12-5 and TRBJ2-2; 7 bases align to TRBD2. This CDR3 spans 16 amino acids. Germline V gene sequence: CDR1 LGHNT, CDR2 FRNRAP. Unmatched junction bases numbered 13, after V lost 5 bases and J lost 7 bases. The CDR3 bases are TGTGCTAGTGGTATCCCTAAGGCGGGAGCCGACGGGGAGCTGTTTTTT. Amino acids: CASGIPKAGADGELFF.

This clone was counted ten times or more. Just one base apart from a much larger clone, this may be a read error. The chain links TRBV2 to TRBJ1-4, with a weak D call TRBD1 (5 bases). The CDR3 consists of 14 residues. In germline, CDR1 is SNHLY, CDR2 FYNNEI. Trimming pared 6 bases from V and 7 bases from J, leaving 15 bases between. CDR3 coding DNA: TGTGCCAGCAGCGCTGGCTGGGGGAGTGAAAAACTGTTTTTT. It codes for CASSAGWGSEKLFF.

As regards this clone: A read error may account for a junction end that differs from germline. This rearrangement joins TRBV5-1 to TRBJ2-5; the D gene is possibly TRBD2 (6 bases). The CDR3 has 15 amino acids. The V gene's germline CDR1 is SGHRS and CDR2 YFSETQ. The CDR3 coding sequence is TGCGCCAACAGCTTTGGTAGCGGCTCCGGGGAGACCCAGTACTTC. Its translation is CANSFGSGSGETQYF.